The clone carrying this TCR beta chain was seen a single time. What it binds is unknown. This table comes from immunoSEQ multiplex PCR, and its TCRdb copy is limited to in-frame clones, with some not included. The sample consists of about half a million clones, about 88% of them appearing once. CDR1 and CDR2 from the germline V gene are SGHTA and FQGTGA. Trimming cost V 5 bases and J 8 bases; bases outside gene matches: 14. The CDR3 extends over 16 amino acids. Sample treatment: 15 to 20 received Ad26.COV2.S at low or high dose, single or two shots; roughly five received placebo; per-sample allocation not given. Sampling was done on day 63 after the first vaccine or placebo injection. The data were taken from a study of Ad26.COV2.S vaccination and SARS-CoV-2 variants. Study summary: Into the muscle, Ad26.COV2.S was dosed once or twice, 56 days apart. Study-wide results and caveats: Similar non-spike TCR breadth was seen in vaccine and placebo recipients. Vaccine recipients surpassed placebo recipients in spike-specific TCR breadth.

The rearrangement links TRBV7-3 to TRBJ2-1, with 8 positions matching TRBD1. The sample was peripheral blood, taken in a trial of Ad26.COV2.S vaccine versus placebo. This sequence was found in a person between 18 and 65 years old who received the Ad26.COV2.S COVID-19 vaccine or a placebo. CDR3 nucleotides: TGTGCCAGCAGCAGACGAAAAACAGGGGGAGTAGATGAGCAGTTCTTC. Its protein is CASSRRKTGGVDEQFF.